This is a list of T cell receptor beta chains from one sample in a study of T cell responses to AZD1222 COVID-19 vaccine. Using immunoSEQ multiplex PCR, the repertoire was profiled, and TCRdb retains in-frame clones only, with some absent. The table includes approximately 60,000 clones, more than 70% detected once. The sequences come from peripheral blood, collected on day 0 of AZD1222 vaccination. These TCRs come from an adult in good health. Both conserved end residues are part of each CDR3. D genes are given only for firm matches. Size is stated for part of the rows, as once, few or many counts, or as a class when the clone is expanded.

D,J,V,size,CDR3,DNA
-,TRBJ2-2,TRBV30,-,CAWRDYTGELFF,TGTGCCTGGCGGGACTACACCGGGGAGCTGTTTTTT
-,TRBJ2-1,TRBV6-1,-,CASSEPGIRYDNEQFF,TGTGCCAGCAGTGAACCGGGGATACGCTACGACAATGAGCAGTTCTTC
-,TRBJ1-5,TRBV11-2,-,CASSSENQPQHF,TGTGCCAGCAGCTCCGAAAATCAGCCCCAGCATTTT
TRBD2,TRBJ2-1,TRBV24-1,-,CATSDWTSGGGEQFF,TGTGCCACCAGTGATTGGACTAGCGGGGGCGGTGAGCAGTTCTTC
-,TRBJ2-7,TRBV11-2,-,CASSSGRLYEQYF,TGTGCCAGCAGCTCCGGACGGCTCTACGAGCAGTACTTC
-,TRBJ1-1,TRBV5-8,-,CASSLLRDNTEAFF,TGTGCCAGCAGCTTGCTTAGGGATAACACTGAAGCTTTCTTT
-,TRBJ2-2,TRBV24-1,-,CATQDSLNTGELFF,TGTGCCACCCAAGACTCCCTTAACACCGGGGAGCTGTTTTTT
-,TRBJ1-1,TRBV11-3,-,CASSFEGDTEAFF,TGTGCCAGCAGCTTCGAGGGGGACACTGAAGCTTTCTTT
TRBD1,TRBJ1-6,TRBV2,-,CASAGTGGNSPLHF,TGTGCCAGCGCTGGGACAGGGGGCAATTCACCCCTCCACTTT
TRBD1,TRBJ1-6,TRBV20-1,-,CSASDDRDYNSPLHF,TGCAGTGCTAGTGACGACAGGGACTATAATTCACCCCTCCACTTT
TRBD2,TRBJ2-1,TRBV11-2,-,CASSFLAGGYNEQFF,TGTGCCAGCAGCTTTCTAGCGGGGGGATACAATGAGCAGTTCTTC
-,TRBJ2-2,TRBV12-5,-,CASTFSGGRGELFF,TGTGCTAGTACGTTCTCCGGAGGGCGCGGGGAGCTGTTTTTT
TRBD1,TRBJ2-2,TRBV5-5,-,CASSWGTGVNTGELFF,TGTGCCAGCAGCTGGGGGACAGGCGTTAACACCGGGGAGCTGTTTTTT
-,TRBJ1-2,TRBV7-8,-,CASSLAETVGGYTF,TGTGCCAGCAGCTTAGCTGAGACGGTGGGTGGCTACACCTTC
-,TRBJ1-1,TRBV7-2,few,CASSLAPIMNTEAFF,TGTGCCAGCAGCTTAGCGCCCATTATGAACACTGAAGCTTTCTTT